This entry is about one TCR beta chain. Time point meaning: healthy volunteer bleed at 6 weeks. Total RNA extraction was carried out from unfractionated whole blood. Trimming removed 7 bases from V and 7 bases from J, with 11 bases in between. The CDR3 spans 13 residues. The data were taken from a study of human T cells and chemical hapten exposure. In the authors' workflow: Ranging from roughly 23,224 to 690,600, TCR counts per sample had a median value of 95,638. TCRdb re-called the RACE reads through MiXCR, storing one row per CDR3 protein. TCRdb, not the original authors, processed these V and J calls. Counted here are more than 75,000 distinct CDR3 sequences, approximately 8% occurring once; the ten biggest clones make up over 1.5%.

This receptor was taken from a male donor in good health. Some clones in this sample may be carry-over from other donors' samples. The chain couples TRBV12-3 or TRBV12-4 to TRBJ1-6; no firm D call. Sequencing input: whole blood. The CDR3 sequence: CASTLGRNSPLHF. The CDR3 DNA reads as TGTGCCAGCACCCTCGGGAGGAATTCACCCCTCCACTTT.